The 21 T cell receptor beta chains below all came from one sample that was sequenced in a study of CD8 T cells in Susac syndrome. The RNA, roughly 0.45 to 1 ug, was put through reverse transcription using random hexamers. TCRdb itself ran the immunoSEQ multiplex PCR reads through MiXCR, one entry per CDR3 protein. The data show some 150,000 distinct CDR3 sequences, with around 95% seen just once and 0.15% held by the top ten. The material sequenced was CD8+ T cells from PBMCs. The source of these receptors is a human donor with multiple sclerosis.

The CDR3 sequence is CASSARREYEQYV. In DNA, the CDR3 is TGTGCCAGCAGCGCAAGACGGGAGTACGAGCAGTACGTC. The V call is TRBV7-9, the J call TRBJ2-7; weak D call: TRBD2 (6 bases). Trimming left V 5 bases short and J 4 bases short, with 12 bases between. Germline V gives CDR1 SEHNR, CDR2 FQNEAQ (reference sequence). This CDR3 is built from 13 residues.

The chain couples TRBV30 to TRBJ2-1, with a weak D call TRBD2 (6 bases). Germline values: CDR1 GTSNPN, CDR2 SVGIG (reference sequence). There are 15 residues in the CDR3. With 3 bases removed from V and 0 bases from J, the gap between germline ends came to 12 bases. CDR3 residues: CAWRAVEGSYNEQFF. The CDR3 DNA reads as TGTGCCTGGAGGGCAGTGGAGGGCTCCTACAATGAGCAGTTCTTC.

This clonotype was seen once. The chain has TRBV29-1 and TRBJ2-2; perhaps D is TRBD1 or TRBD2 (7 bases each). The CDR3 covers 13 residues. Germline CDR1 SQVTM, CDR2 ANQGSEA. The ends were cut back, 7 bases at V and 6 bases at J, with 15 bases in the middle. In nucleotides, the CDR3 is TGCAGCGCCCTGCCAGGGGGGGCCGGGGAGCTGTTTTTT. This translates into CSALPGGAGELFF.

The chain carries TRBV5-4 and TRBJ2-1; 8 positions match TRBD2. CDR3 length equals 16 residues. Germline V gene lookup returns CDR1 SGHNT and CDR2 YYREEE (reference sequence). The ends lost 7 bases at V and 0 bases at J; junction bases unmatched: 9. Written as DNA, the CDR3 is TGTGCCAGCGACTTAGGCGGGGGGCTCTCCTACAATGAGCAGTTCTTC. Its translation is CASDLGGGLSYNEQFF.

The sample holds one count of this clonotype. The chain carries TRBV3-1 and TRBJ2-1; D perhaps matches TRBD1 (7 bases). Trimming left V 4 bases short and J 5 bases short, with 15 bases between. The germline V gene has CDR1 LGHDT and CDR2 YNNKEL (reference sequence). This CDR3 comprises 15 residues. CDR3 DNA: TGTGCCAGCAGCCCCTTCGGAGGGGGCCACAATGAGCAGTTCTTC. Protein product: CASSPFGGGHNEQFF.

This chain joins TRBV29-1 and TRBJ2-2; maybe TRBD1 (5 bases). Trimming removed 5 bases from V and 5 bases from J, with 12 bases in between. CDR1 and CDR2 (germline): SQVTM, ANQGSEA. The CDR3 is made up of 13 amino acids. The CDR3 sequence: CSVWQGGTGELFF. DNA of the CDR3: TGCAGCGTTTGGCAGGGTGGAACCGGGGAGCTGTTTTTT.

This sequence joins TRBV7-6 and TRBJ1-1, with D hard to call. V was trimmed by 5 bases and J by 1 base, leaving 11 bases between them. The CDR3 is 14 residues long. Germline V gene sequence: CDR1 SGHVS, CDR2 FNYEAQ. The CDR3 DNA reads TGTGCCAGCAGCGCCAGAGCGGGGAACACTGAAGCTTTCTTT. Translating it yields CASSARAGNTEAFF. The variable domain in full, completed from reference TRBV7-6 and TRBJ1-1, reads GAGVSQSPRYKVTKRGQDVALRCDPISGHVSLYWYRQALGQGPEFLTYFNYEAQQDKSGLPNDRFSAERPEGSISTLTIQRTEQRDSAMYRCASSARAGNTEAFFGQGTRLTVV.

The rearrangement joins TRBV4-2 to TRBJ2-7; 7 bases fit TRBD2. There are 16 residues in the CDR3. Trimming at V came to 0 bases and at J to 1 base, leaving 6 bases not matched to a gene. CDR1 and CDR2 from the germline V gene are LGHNA and YNFKEQ. The CDR3: CASSQEKRGPSYEQYV. In DNA form, the CDR3 reads TGTGCCAGCAGCCAAGAGAAGCGGGGCCCTTCCTACGAGCAGTACGTC.

The chain recombines TRBV29-1 with TRBJ2-7; a possible D gene is TRBD2 (5 bases). The germline V and J ends were trimmed by 2 bases and 2 bases, with 10 bases remaining between them. Germline V CDR1 and CDR2: SQVTM, ANQGSEA. The CDR3 is 13 amino acids. The CDR3 nucleotides are TGCAGCGTTGAACGGGGAAATCCCTACGAGCAGTACTTC. Its translation is CSVERGNPYEQYF.

This clonotype was recorded once. The chain combines TRBV7-8 with TRBJ1-6, with D tentatively TRBD1 (5 bases). CDR1 SGHVS and CDR2 FQNEAQ come from the germline V gene. The CDR3 runs 14 residues. Trimming removed 5 bases from V and 6 bases from J, with 11 bases in between. The CDR3 bases are TGTGCCAGCAGCCTGGGACCGACTAATTCACCCCTCCACTTT. Protein: CASSLGPTNSPLHF.

CDR3 sequence reads: CASSQERGAQETQYF. CDR3 DNA: TGTGCCAGCAGCCAAGAGCGGGGGGCCCAAGAGACCCAGTACTTC. The chain recombines TRBV4-2 with TRBJ2-5, with TRBD2 matching over 8 bases. The V gene end was trimmed by 0 bases and the J gene end by 1 base; junction bases not matched to a gene: 1. This CDR3 spans 15 amino acids. Germline assignment: CDR1 LGHNA and CDR2 YNFKEQ.

The genes are TRBV6-2 or TRBV6-3 and TRBJ2-7; 7 positions agree with TRBD1. This CDR3 region has 14 residues. After removal of 2 bases from V and 3 bases from J, the junction contained 4 bases not matched to a gene. Germline CDR1 is MNHEY and CDR2 is SVGEGT. The CDR3 protein is CASSYPGQDYEQYF. CDR3 in DNA: TGTGCCAGCAGTTACCCCGGACAGGACTACGAGCAGTACTTC.

This clonotype was observed a single time. The chain has TRBV3-1 and TRBJ2-1; no clear D gene. Trimming removed 4 bases from V and 1 base from J, with 11 bases in between. Germline lookup yields CDR1 LGHDT and CDR2 YNNKEL (reference sequence). The CDR3 runs 15 residues. The CDR3 DNA is TGTGCCAGCAGCCCTAAGAGACTTTCCTACAATGAGCAGTTCTTC. The encoded protein is CASSPKRLSYNEQFF.

The chain employs TRBV11-2 and TRBJ2-5, with D perhaps given as TRBD1 or TRBD2 (5 bases each). Germline V CDR1 and CDR2: SGHAT, FQNNGV. CDR3 length equals 13 residues. Trimming cost V 2 bases and J 5 bases, with 9 bases left between them. CDR3 protein: CASSLWDGETQYF. The CDR3 region has the DNA TGTGCCAGCAGCTTATGGGACGGGGAGACCCAGTACTTC.

The chain recombines TRBV5-1 with TRBJ2-7; D possibly uses TRBD1 or TRBD2 (6 bases each). Trimming removed 4 bases from V and 1 base from J, with 15 bases in between. CDR1 and CDR2 (germline): SGHRS, YFSETQ. This CDR3 spans 15 amino acids. Here the CDR3 DNA reads TGCGCCAGCAGCCCTGGAGGGGGGACTTCCTACGAGCAGTACGTC. It yields the protein CASSPGGGTSYEQYV.

The chain employs TRBV11-2 and TRBJ2-3; TRBD2 matches 8 bases. CDR3 length equals 15 residues. Germline V gene lookup returns CDR1 SGHAT and CDR2 FQNNGV. The ends lost 6 bases at V and 1 base at J; junction bases unmatched: 6. The CDR3 DNA reads TGTGCCAGCAGGACTAGCGACCTTCGCACAGATACGCAGTATTTT. It is translated as CASRTSDLRTDTQYF.

A single count supports this clonotype. The chain is built from TRBV6-5 and TRBJ2-7; weak D call: TRBD1 (5 bases). V was clipped by 5 bases and J by 5 bases, with 13 bases between them. This CDR3 is 13 amino acids long. In germline, CDR1 is MNHEY, CDR2 SVGAGI. CDR3 nucleotides: TGTGCCAGCAGTAGACAGTCTTTCCACGAGCAGTACTTC. This sequence encodes CASSRQSFHEQYF.

The chain carries TRBV2 and TRBJ2-2; D not certain. Germline V gene data show CDR1 as SNHLY and CDR2 as FYNNEI. V was shortened by 7 bases and J by 0 bases, with 9 bases between the two germline ends. The CDR3 length is 14 residues. This chain's CDR3 is CASISSANTGELFF. DNA for the CDR3: TGTGCCAGCATTTCGTCAGCGAACACCGGGGAGCTGTTTTTT.

This chain joins TRBV19 and TRBJ2-7; 12 bases map to TRBD2. Germline V CDR1 and CDR2: LNHDA, SQIVND (reference sequence). V dropped 3 bases and J dropped 0; count of bases not matched to a gene: 6. The CDR3 sequence is 17 residues long. CDR3 sequence (DNA): TGTGCCAGTAGTATCTTGACTAGCGGGGGACTCTCCTACGAGCAGTACTTC. This gives the protein CASSILTSGGLSYEQYF. The full variable domain, with the rest looked up from reference TRBV19 and TRBJ2-7, is DGGITQSPKYLFRKEGQNVTLSCEQNLNHDAMYWYRQDPGQGLRLIYYSQIVNDFQKGDIAEGYSVSREKKESFPLTVTSAQKNPTAFYLCASSILTSGGLSYEQYFGPGTRLTVT.

The chain employs TRBV3-1 and TRBJ1-2; D may be TRBD1 (6 bases). The V and J ends lost 1 base and 3 bases respectively, with 6 bases between them. The CDR3 extends over 13 amino acids. Germline values: CDR1 LGHDT, CDR2 YNNKEL (reference sequence). In nucleotides, the CDR3 is TGTGCCAGCAGCCAAGCAGGGGACTATGGCTACACCTTC. This sequence encodes CASSQAGDYGYTF.

This clonotype was picked up one time. This sequence joins TRBV6-4 and TRBJ2-3, with unresolved D. V lost 0 bases, J lost 3 bases, and 7 bases lay in between. This CDR3 has 14 amino acids. The germline V gene encodes CDR1 MRHNA and CDR2 SNTAGT. The CDR3: CASSDSPPTDTQYF. CDR3 sequence (DNA): TGTGCCAGCAGTGACTCCCCCCCTACAGATACGCAGTATTTT.